This T cell receptor beta chain was recorded in a study of beta chain features in type 1 diabetes. Background on the study: Patients were similar to healthy donors in age and gender (as well as in cell yields). Study-wide results and caveats: Shorter TCRB CDR3s, moderately but significantly so, were found in Type 1 diabetes patients in all four CD4+ subsets. More deletions and fewer insertions at VDJ junctions were found in patients with type 1 diabetes. Sequencing used cDNA, and cells with high TCR expression could therefore be over-represented.

CDR3 size: 16 residues. Trimming removed 0 bases at V and 1 base at J, with 12 bases between. Germline V CDR1 and CDR2: LNHNV, YYDKDF (reference sequence). In all sorted populations, purity surpassed 95%. This clone was detected a few times. Its antigen remains unknown. Expressed TCRB transcripts were sequenced after all isolated RNA was converted to cDNA. TCRdb's copy holds only in-frame clones and misses some; the assay was immunoSEQ multiplex PCR. The sample lists hundreds of thousands of clones; around 15% were seen once. The chain links TRBV15 to TRBJ1-1; tentatively, D is TRBD1 (5 bases). The sample taken for sequencing was naive CD4+ T cells from blood. The origin of this receptor is a man aged 18 to 29 with type 1 diabetes. CDR3 sequence reads: CATSRDGATRNTEAFF. The CDR3 DNA is TGTGCCACCAGCAGAGATGGGGCAACAAGGAACACTGAAGCTTTCTTT.